These 25 T cell receptor beta chains originate from one sample sequenced in a study of cytomegalovirus exposure and HLA in healthy donors (dated 2017 in TCRdb). The library was prepared using the immunoSEQ multiplex PCR assay. For the multiplex PCR, a mixture combining 60 forward primers for TCR Vbeta segments and 13 reverse primers for TCR Jbeta segments was used. What TCRdb holds here is the immuneACCESS table cut down to in-frame rearrangements. Part of the clones is not present; checked against another copy, under half of the missing clones reflect an unresolved V gene, and the others are unexplained. The sample table contains 140,000 to 150,000 clones; only one count was recorded for around 10% of them. Less than 2% of the sample comes from the top ten. Sequencing used PBMCs. All receptors derive from a male donor in good health and CMV-seronegative.

This clone was picked up a small number of times. The chain couples TRBV29-1 to TRBJ2-7; TRBD2 matches 7 bases. The junction had 5 bases not matched to a gene; V was cut back by 4 bases and J by 2 bases. This CDR3 is built from 13 residues. Germline V CDR1 and CDR2: SQVTM, ANQGSEA. The CDR3 bases are TGCAGCGTTGTCCCCCGGGGGGCCTACGAGCAGTACTTC. Translation: CSVVPRGAYEQYF.

The genes are TRBV6-4 and TRBJ1-6, with a possible D match to TRBD1 (5 bases). V gave up 3 bases and J gave up 7 bases, with 13 bases separating them. The CDR3 consists of 15 residues. Germline V gene sequence: CDR1 MRHNA, CDR2 SNTAGT. CDR3 residues: CASSEMGLRNSPLHF. The CDR3 region has the DNA TGTGCCAGCAGTGAAATGGGGCTCCGGAATTCACCCCTCCACTTT.

The chain is built from TRBV19 and TRBJ2-7; perhaps TRBD1 as D (6 bases). Germline V gene data show CDR1 as LNHDA and CDR2 as SQIVND (reference sequence). The CDR3 contains 14 residues. The V and J ends lost 8 bases and 6 bases respectively, with 20 bases between them. The CDR3 protein is CASRRTVYAREQYF. Written as DNA, the CDR3 is TGTGCCAGTCGACGGACAGTCTACGCCCGCGAGCAGTACTTC.

This clone was found a few times. The chain links TRBV6-1 to TRBJ1-1; possible D gene TRBD1, 6 bases. V was cut by 3 bases and J by 3 bases, with 14 bases left in between. The germline V gene encodes CDR1 MNHNS and CDR2 SASEGT. The CDR3 covers 15 residues. This chain's CDR3 is CASSDRGGVDTEAFF. The CDR3 DNA reads TGTGCCAGCAGTGACAGGGGTGGCGTGGACACTGAAGCTTTCTTT.

The chain recombines TRBV18 with TRBJ2-1, with 10 bases matching TRBD2. The germline CDR1 and CDR2 sequences are KGHSH and LQKENI. Trimming cost V 3 bases and J 13 bases; bases outside gene matches: 6. The CDR3 length is 13 residues. The DNA of the CDR3 is TGTGCCAGCTCACCGGGCCTAGCGGGAGACCAGTTCTTC. Protein: CASSPGLAGDQFF.

In the case of this clone: A junction end diverges from the germline sequence, so it may reflect a read error. This chain links TRBV28 with TRBJ1-1; D gene unclear. In germline, CDR1 is MDHEN, CDR2 SYDVKM. The CDR3 extends over 14 amino acids. The CDR3 coding sequence is TGTGCCAGCCGTGATTCCAAAATGGACTCCCGGAACCCTTTT. Protein sequence: CASRDSKMDSRNPF.

In its sample, this clone was seen a few times. The CDR3 loop reads CASRVGAPGSSPLHF. CDR3 in DNA: TGTGCCAGCAGAGTGGGGGCCCCAGGTAGCTCACCCCTCCACTTT. J is TRBJ1-6 and V is TRBV28; possible D gene TRBD1, 6 bases. There are 15 residues in the CDR3. The V gene lost 6 bases and the J gene lost 10 bases, with 19 bases spanning the gap. Germline V gene sequence: CDR1 MDHEN, CDR2 SYDVKM.

J is TRBJ2-7 and V is TRBV30; 7 bases match TRBD1. V shed 8 bases, J shed 6 bases, and the junction held 13 bases outside the gene matches. Per the germline V gene, CDR1 is GTSNPN and CDR2 is SVGIG (reference sequence). The CDR3 runs 13 residues. CDR3 in amino acids: CAQGDQSPFEQYF. For the CDR3, the DNA is TGTGCCCAGGGGGACCAATCCCCCTTCGAGCAGTACTTC.

This chain links TRBV13 with TRBJ2-3; D might be TRBD2 (6 bases). The germline V gene has CDR1 PRHDT and CDR2 FYEKMQ (reference sequence). The V and J ends lost 4 bases and 2 bases respectively, with 13 bases between them. The CDR3 is 15 residues long. The CDR3 reads CASSSREQFTDTQYF. For the CDR3, the DNA is TGTGCCAGCAGCTCCCGGGAGCAATTCACAGATACGCAGTATTTT.

This clone was counted only a few times. The chain employs TRBV11-3 and TRBJ1-1; tentative D call: TRBD1 (5 bases). V lost 5 bases and J 4 bases, leaving 20 bases between the germline ends. This CDR3 spans 16 amino acids. Germline CDR1 and CDR2: SGHNT and YENEEA. CDR3 region: CASSLRYTGGSTEAFF. CDR3 in DNA: TGTGCCAGCAGCCTAAGGTACACAGGTGGTAGCACTGAAGCTTTCTTT.

In nucleotides, the CDR3 is TGTGCCAGCAGTTCACAGGGGCCTGGGGAAGCTTTCTTT. It codes for CASSSQGPGEAFF. The chain combines TRBV2 with TRBJ1-1; 7 positions agree with TRBD1. Germline assignment: CDR1 SNHLY and CDR2 FYNNEI. The length of the CDR3 is 13 residues. J was trimmed by 8 bases and V by 5 bases; bases with no gene match: 8.

The V gene is TRBV14, the J gene TRBJ2-2, with D unclear. Germline V lookup: CDR1 SGHDN, CDR2 FVKESK. The CDR3 spans 22 residues. Trimming took 1 base from V and 4 from J, leaving 31 bases between them. The CDR3 loop reads CASSQARKDAGSVNLFTGELFF. The DNA of the CDR3 is TGTGCCAGCAGCCAAGCCCGCAAAGACGCCGGGTCCGTAAACCTATTCACCGGGGAGCTGTTTTTT. The entire variable domain, with the rest obtained from reference TRBV14 and TRBJ2-2, is as follows: EAGVTQFPSHSVIEKGQTVTLRCDPISGHDNLYWYRRVMGKEIKFLLHFVKESKQDESGMPNNRFLAERTGGTYSTLKVQPAELEDSGVYFCASSQARKDAGSVNLFTGELFFGEGSRLTVL.

The rearrangement joins TRBV28 to TRBJ2-5, with D perhaps TRBD2 (6 bases). The CDR3 covers 14 residues. V gave up 5 bases and J gave up 2 bases, with 12 bases separating them. Germline CDR1 and CDR2: MDHEN and SYDVKM. CDR3 in DNA: TGTGCCAGCAGTCCTGGGGGGTCTCAAGAGACCCAGTACTTC. This translates into CASSPGGSQETQYF. Looking up the rest from reference TRBV28 and TRBJ2-5 gives the full variable domain: DVKVTQSSRYLVKRTGEKVFLECVQDMDHENMFWYRQDPGLGLRLIYFSYDVKMKEKGDIPEGYSVSREKKERFSLILESASTNQTSMYLCASSPGGSQETQYFGPGTRLLVL.

This clone occurred a few times. DNA for the CDR3: TGCGCCAGCAGCCAAGGCCCTACTCCCGGGATCGAGACCCAGTACTTC. As protein: CASSQGPTPGIETQYF. The rearrangement joins TRBV4-3 to TRBJ2-5; maybe TRBD2 (5 bases). This CDR3 is 16 amino acids long. V shed 1 base and J shed 5 bases, with 17 bases lying between them. CDR1 LGHNA and CDR2 YSLEER come from the germline V gene.

The rearrangement joins TRBV15 to TRBJ2-3; D possibly corresponds to TRBD2 (5 bases). Germline assignment: CDR1 LNHNV and CDR2 YYDKDF (reference sequence). The CDR3 consists of 17 residues. Trimming cost V 6 bases and J 2 bases, with 21 bases left between them. The CDR3 DNA reads TGTGCCACCAGTTTGACACCGGAGGACGGCCTCACAGATACGCAGTATTTT. It translates to CATSLTPEDGLTDTQYF.

This clone has only a few counts. V and J are TRBV11-3 and TRBJ2-1; D is undetermined. V lost 1 base, J lost 3 bases, and 10 bases lay in between. Per the germline V gene, CDR1 is SGHNT and CDR2 is YENEEA. The CDR3 totals 15 residues. CDR3 DNA: TGTGCCAGCAGCTTAGCGTCGCTAGACTACAATGAGCAGTTCTTC. It specifies CASSLASLDYNEQFF.

The chain uses TRBV29-1 and TRBJ1-1; 7 bases are shared with TRBD1. V lost 5 bases, J lost 5 bases, and 8 bases stayed unmatched. Per germline, CDR1 SQVTM and CDR2 ANQGSEA. The CDR3 runs to 13 residues. CDR3 DNA: TGCAGCGTTTCCGAGGGGGCGGATACTGAAGCTTTCTTT. Translation gives CSVSEGADTEAFF.

The V gene is TRBV6-5, the J gene TRBJ2-7; TRBD2 agrees at 9 bases. V shed 4 bases, J shed 6 bases, and the junction held 7 bases outside the gene matches. Per germline, CDR1 MNHEY and CDR2 SVGAGI. The CDR3 consists of 14 residues. The DNA for the CDR3 is TGTGCCAGCAGTTCAAGACTAGCGGACCTCGAGCAGTACTTC. Its protein is CASSSRLADLEQYF.

This clone has just a few counts. The V call is TRBV4-3, the J call TRBJ2-1; unclear D gene. Trimming took 2 bases from V and 3 from J, leaving 14 bases between them. Germline CDR1 reads LGHNA; CDR2 reads YSLEER. The length of the CDR3 is 16 residues. In nucleotides, the CDR3 is TGCGCCAGCAGCCAATTGCTGATTCCCGGCTACAATGAGCAGTTCTTC. Translated: CASSQLLIPGYNEQFF.

The sample holds a few counts of this clone. The V call is TRBV28, the J call TRBJ1-2; D gene uncertain. The V gene lost 2 bases and the J gene lost 6 bases, with 7 bases spanning the gap. Germline CDR1 reads MDHEN; CDR2 reads SYDVKM. This CDR3 has 12 residues. The CDR3 loop is CASSLKGDGYTF. CDR3 coding DNA: TGTGCCAGCAGTTTAAAGGGAGATGGCTACACCTTC.

A few counts support this clone. This chain joins TRBV7-9 and TRBJ1-4; 9 bases match TRBD1. J gave up 7 bases and V 5 bases, and 14 bases lay outside the gene matches. Per germline, CDR1 SEHNR and CDR2 FQNEAQ (reference sequence). CDR3 length: 17 amino acids. DNA of the CDR3: TGTGCCAGCAGCCGCCGAGTCCGGGACAGGGTCGGTGAAAAACTGTTTTTT. Protein sequence: CASSRRVRDRVGEKLFF.

The rearrangement joins TRBV5-1 to TRBJ1-2, with 8 bases aligning to TRBD1. The J segment lost 8 bases and the V segment lost 1 base, leaving 10 bases of the junction unmatched. Per germline, CDR1 SGHRS and CDR2 YFSETQ. This CDR3 spans 15 amino acids. This CDR3 reads CASSLTDRGAYGYTF. CDR3 DNA: TGCGCCAGCAGCTTGACCGACAGGGGCGCCTACGGCTACACCTTC.

The CDR3 DNA is TGTGCCAGCTCACCTGGGGCGGTTGCTCAGCCCCAGCATTTT. It is translated as CASSPGAVAQPQHF. The chain recombines TRBV18 with TRBJ1-5, with TRBD1 as a possible D gene (5 bases). CDR3 length: 14 amino acids. Looked up from germline, CDR1 is KGHSH and CDR2 is LQKENI. The V gene lost 3 bases and the J gene lost 6 bases, with 12 bases spanning the gap. Full variable domain (rest looked up from reference TRBV18 and TRBJ1-5): NAGVMQNPRHLVRRRGQEARLRCSPMKGHSHVYWYRQLPEEGLKFMVYLQKENIIDESGMPKERFSAEFPKEGPSILRIQQVVRGDSAAYFCASSPGAVAQPQHFGDGTRLSIL.

This clone was seen only a few times. The chain joins TRBV11-2 to TRBJ1-6, with D possibly matching TRBD1 (6 bases). Trimming removed 2 bases at V and 7 bases at J, with 12 bases between. CDR3 length: 15 residues. Germline CDR1 reads SGHAT; CDR2 reads FQNNGV. CDR3 loop: CASSLQGGRNSPLHF. In nucleotides, the CDR3 is TGTGCCAGCAGCTTACAAGGGGGACGGAATTCACCCCTCCACTTT.

The chain recombines TRBV25-1 with TRBJ2-5, with D perhaps TRBD2 (5 bases). Trimming took 6 bases from V and 3 from J, leaving 11 bases between them. CDR1 MGHDK and CDR2 SYGVNS come from the germline V gene. This CDR3 spans 13 amino acids. Here the CDR3 reads CASRSGSEETQYF. In DNA form, the CDR3 reads TGTGCCAGCAGGTCGGGGTCGGAAGAGACCCAGTACTTC.